This T cell receptor beta chain appears in the sequencing data of a study of T cell responses to AZD1222 COVID-19 vaccine. As concerns this clone: Its antigen is not known.

Study-level results: Vaccine-associated CD4 TCRs ranged over spike, dominating at 160-218 and 743-854. Clonal diversity may have been underestimated in mostly white British donors.

TCRdb's table, derived via immunoSEQ multiplex PCR, lists solely in-frame clones and lacks some. Its clone listing holds about 140,000 clones. V was shortened by 3 bases and J by 6 bases, with 14 bases between the two germline ends. The CDR3 has 14 residues. In germline, CDR1 is SNHLY, CDR2 FYNNEI. The V gene is TRBV2, the J gene TRBJ1-2; no firm D call. The clonotype was recovered from an adult in good health. Sequencing was carried out using peripheral blood. CDR3 sequence: CASSDQRNRDGYTF. The CDR3 DNA reads as TGTGCCAGCAGTGATCAGAGGAACAGAGATGGCTACACCTTC.